This T cell receptor beta chain emerged from a study of regulatory T cells in long-lasting Graves disease. The sample holds many counts of this clonotype. Relying on iRepertoire HTBI primers and Arm-PCR of CDR3 regions, the team built TCR beta libraries. TCRdb used MiXCR to reprocess the multiplex PCR reads, holding one entry per CDR3 protein. The table has a few hundred thousand distinct CDR3 sequences, about a sixth seen once; the top ten hold under 30%. Germline lookup yields CDR1 SGHRS and CDR2 YFSETQ. The CDR3 covers 16 residues. The trim removed 5 bases at V and 6 bases at J, leaving 14 bases unmatched. Time point in this sample: newly diagnosed GD, antithyroid drugs for less than 3 months. After RNA was extracted from PBMCs, the TCR library was made from it. This sample was also put to use in a study of T cells in Graves' hyperthyroidism and ophthalmopathy.

The clonotype was recovered from a woman aged 18-29 years with Graves disease. The chain combines TRBV5-1 with TRBJ2-3, with 8 bases aligning to TRBD2. The starting material was peripheral blood mononuclear cells (PBMCs), obtained at new diagnosis, from a patient treated with antithyroid drugs. For the CDR3, the DNA is TGCGCCAGCAGTTCCGGGACTAGAGCCATATCCGATACGCAGTATTTT. The encoded protein is CASSSGTRAISDTQYF. Drawing the rest from reference TRBV5-1 and TRBJ2-3, the complete variable domain is KAGVTQTPRYLIKTRGQQVTLSCSPISGHRSVSWYQQTPGQGLQFLFEYFSETQRNKGNFPGRFSGRQFSNSRSEMNVSTLELGDSALYLCASSSGTRAISDTQYFGPGTRLTVL.